This T cell receptor beta chain is drawn from a study of cytomegalovirus exposure and HLA in healthy donors. Study observations and caveats: The tendency of first-cohort TCR clusters to co-occur in the 90 to 150 validation repertoires was the finding of a later analysis.

Here immunoSEQ multiplex PCR was the method, and the copy in TCRdb shows in-frame clones only, minus some. The sample has some 200,000 clones; about 80% are singletons. To note about this clone: Its cognate antigen is unknown.

Germline CDR1 reads SGHTA; CDR2 reads FQGNSA. The CDR3 consists of 12 residues. V shed 1 base and J shed 6 bases, with 6 bases lying between them. The chain uses TRBV7-2 and TRBJ1-1; D is unclear. The TCR sequence derives from a woman aged 18-30 years in good health and CMV-seropositive. Sequenced: PBMCs. The CDR3 reads CASSLGPAEAFF. In nucleotides, the CDR3 is TGTGCCAGCAGCTTAGGCCCGGCTGAAGCTTTCTTT. Together with reference TRBV7-2 and TRBJ1-1, the CDR3 gives the full variable domain: GAGVSQSPSNKVTEKGKDVELRCDPISGHTALYWYRQSLGQGLEFLIYFQGNSAPDKSGLPSDRFSAERTGGSVSTLTIQRTQQEDSAVYLCASSLGPAEAFFGQGTRLTVV.